This T cell receptor (beta chain) was retrieved from a study of shared clonotypes between healthy human individuals. Concerning this clone: Its antigen is not known.

Overall study findings and caveats: Naive subsets generally exceeded memory subsets in estimated richness.

CD8 cells classed as naive were CD45RO-negative and positively selected for CCR7, excluding terminally differentiated effector memory CD45RA+ cells. Using immunoSEQ multiplex PCR, the repertoire was profiled, and TCRdb retains in-frame clones only, with some absent. The sample shows 660,000 or so clones, 95% to 96% of them seen only once. Germline loops: CDR1 MDHEN, CDR2 SYDVKM. The CDR3 totals 15 residues. V lost 4 bases to trimming and J lost 2 bases; unmatched junction nucleotides: 3. The clonotype was recovered from a woman in her twenties or thirties in good health. The rearrangement links TRBV28 to TRBJ1-5, with TRBD1 matching over 9 bases. Sequenced input: naive CD8+ T cells sorted from blood. The DNA of the CDR3 is TGTGCCAGCAGTTCCAGGACAGGGGGCAATCAGCCCCAGCATTTT. Amino acids: CASSSRTGGNQPQHF. Combining the CDR3 with reference TRBV28 and TRBJ1-5 gives the whole variable domain DVKVTQSSRYLVKRTGEKVFLECVQDMDHENMFWYRQDPGLGLRLIYFSYDVKMKEKGDIPEGYSVSREKKERFSLILESASTNQTSMYLCASSSRTGGNQPQHFGDGTRLSIL.